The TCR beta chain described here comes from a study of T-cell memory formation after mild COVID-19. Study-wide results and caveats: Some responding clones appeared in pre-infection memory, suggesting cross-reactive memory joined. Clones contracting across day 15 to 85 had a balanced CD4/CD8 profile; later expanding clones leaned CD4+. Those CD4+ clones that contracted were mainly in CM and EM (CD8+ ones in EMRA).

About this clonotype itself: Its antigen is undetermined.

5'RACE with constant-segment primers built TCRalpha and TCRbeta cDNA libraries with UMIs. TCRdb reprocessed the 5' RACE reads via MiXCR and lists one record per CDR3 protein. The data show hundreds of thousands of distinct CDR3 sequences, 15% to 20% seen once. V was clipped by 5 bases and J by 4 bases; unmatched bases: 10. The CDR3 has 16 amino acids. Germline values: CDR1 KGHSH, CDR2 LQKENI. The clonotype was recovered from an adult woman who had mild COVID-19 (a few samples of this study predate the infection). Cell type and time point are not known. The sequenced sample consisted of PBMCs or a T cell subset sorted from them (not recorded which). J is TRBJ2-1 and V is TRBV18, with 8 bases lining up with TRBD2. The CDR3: CASSSSREGDYNEQFF. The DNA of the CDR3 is TGTGCCAGCTCATCATCACGGGAGGGAGATTACAATGAGCAGTTCTTC. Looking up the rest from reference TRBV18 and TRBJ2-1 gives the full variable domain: NAGVMQNPRHLVRRRGQEARLRCSPMKGHSHVYWYRQLPEEGLKFMVYLQKENIIDESGMPKERFSAEFPKEGPSILRIQQVVRGDSAAYFCASSSSREGDYNEQFFGPGTRLTVL.